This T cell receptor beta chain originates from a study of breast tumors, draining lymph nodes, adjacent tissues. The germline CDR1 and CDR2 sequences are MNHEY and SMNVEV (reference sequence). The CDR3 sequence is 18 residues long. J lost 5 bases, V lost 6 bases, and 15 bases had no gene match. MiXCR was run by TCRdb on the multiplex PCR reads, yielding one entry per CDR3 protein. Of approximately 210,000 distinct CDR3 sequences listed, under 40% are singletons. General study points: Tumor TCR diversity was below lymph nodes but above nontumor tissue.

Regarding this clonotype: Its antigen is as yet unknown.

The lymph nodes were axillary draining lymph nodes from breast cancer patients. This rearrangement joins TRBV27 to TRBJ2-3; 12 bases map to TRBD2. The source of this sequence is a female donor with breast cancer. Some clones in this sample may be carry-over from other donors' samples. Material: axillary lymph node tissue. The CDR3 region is CASRERASGRALVDTQYF. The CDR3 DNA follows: TGTGCCAGCAGGGAGAGGGCTAGCGGGAGGGCCCTCGTAGATACGCAGTATTTT.